This entry describes one T cell receptor beta chain. Antigen unknown. The data were obtained in a study of cytomegalovirus exposure and HLA in healthy donors. Whole-study findings and limits: It has been reported that TCR beta sequences accurately predicted the HLA-A and HLA-B alleles of most subjects. The authors later linked a missense DCLRE1C variant to TCR beta V- and J-gene trimming.

PCR used 60 Vbeta primers and 13 Jbeta primers. TCRdb's table, derived via immunoSEQ multiplex PCR, lists solely in-frame clones and lacks some. The sample includes 80,000 to 90,000 clones, more than 80% of them seen just once. Material: PBMCs. The receptor comes from a woman aged 25 to 39 in good health and CMV-seronegative.

The CDR3 coding sequence is TGTGCCAGCAGTCCCCTCCTCCTAGGAGGGCGGGACACCGGGGAGCTGTTTTTT. Translation gives CASSPLLLGGRDTGELFF. The chain joins TRBV27 to TRBJ2-2, with D tentatively TRBD2 (6 bases). Germline loops: CDR1 MNHEY, CDR2 SMNVEV (reference sequence). The CDR3 runs to 18 residues. The germline V and J ends were trimmed by 5 bases and 3 bases, with 22 bases remaining between them.